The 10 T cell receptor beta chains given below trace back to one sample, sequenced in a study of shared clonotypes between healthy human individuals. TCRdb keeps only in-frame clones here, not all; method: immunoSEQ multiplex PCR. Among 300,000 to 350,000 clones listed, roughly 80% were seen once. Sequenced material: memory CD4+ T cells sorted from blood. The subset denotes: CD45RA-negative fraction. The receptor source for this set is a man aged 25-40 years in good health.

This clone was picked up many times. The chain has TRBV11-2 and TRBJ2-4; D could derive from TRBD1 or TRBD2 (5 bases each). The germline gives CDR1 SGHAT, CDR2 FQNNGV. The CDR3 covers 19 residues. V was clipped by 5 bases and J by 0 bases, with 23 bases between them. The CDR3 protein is CASSTAKGVAGLAKNIQYF. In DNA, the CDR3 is TGTGCCAGCAGCACAGCGAAAGGGGTGGCGGGTCTAGCCAAAAACATTCAGTACTTC.

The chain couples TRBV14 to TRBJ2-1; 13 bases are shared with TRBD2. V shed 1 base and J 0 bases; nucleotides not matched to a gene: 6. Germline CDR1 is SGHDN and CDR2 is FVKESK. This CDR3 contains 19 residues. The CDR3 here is CASSQGQLAGGSSYNEQFF. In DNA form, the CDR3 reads TGTGCCAGCAGCCAAGGTCAACTAGCGGGAGGGAGCTCCTACAATGAGCAGTTCTTC.

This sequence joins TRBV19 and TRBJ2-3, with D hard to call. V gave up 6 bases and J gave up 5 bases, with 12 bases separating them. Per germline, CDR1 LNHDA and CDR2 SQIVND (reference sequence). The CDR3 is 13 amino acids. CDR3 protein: CASSPSPRDTQYF. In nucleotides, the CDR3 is TGTGCCAGTAGCCCGTCGCCGCGAGATACGCAGTATTTT.

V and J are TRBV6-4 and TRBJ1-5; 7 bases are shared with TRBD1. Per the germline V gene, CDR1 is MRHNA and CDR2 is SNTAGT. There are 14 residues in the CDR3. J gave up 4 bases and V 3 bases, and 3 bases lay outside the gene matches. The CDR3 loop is CASSEEGANQPQHF. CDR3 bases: TGTGCCAGCAGTGAAGAGGGGGCGAATCAGCCCCAGCATTTT.

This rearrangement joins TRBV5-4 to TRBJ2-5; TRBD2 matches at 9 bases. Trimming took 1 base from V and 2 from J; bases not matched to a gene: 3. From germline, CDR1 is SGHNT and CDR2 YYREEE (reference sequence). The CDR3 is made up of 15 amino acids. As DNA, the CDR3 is TGTGCCAGCAGCTTGAGACTAGCGGCACAAGAGACCCAGTACTTC. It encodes CASSLRLAAQETQYF.

The CDR3 DNA sequence: TGTGCCAGCACAGGACAGGGGGTTGTAAACTCTGGAAACACCATATATTTT. Its protein is CASTGQGVVNSGNTIYF. The chain is built from TRBV28 and TRBJ1-3; 10 positions agree with TRBD1. This CDR3 has 17 amino acids. Trimming took 7 bases from V and 0 from J; bases not matched to a gene: 9. Germline assignment: CDR1 MDHEN and CDR2 SYDVKM.

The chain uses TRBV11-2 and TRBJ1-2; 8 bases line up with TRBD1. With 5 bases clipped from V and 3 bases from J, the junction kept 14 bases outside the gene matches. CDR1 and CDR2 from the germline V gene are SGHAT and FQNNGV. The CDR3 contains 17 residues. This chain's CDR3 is CASSDKSGTGPDYGYTF. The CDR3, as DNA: TGTGCCAGCAGCGACAAATCCGGGACAGGACCCGACTATGGCTACACCTTC.

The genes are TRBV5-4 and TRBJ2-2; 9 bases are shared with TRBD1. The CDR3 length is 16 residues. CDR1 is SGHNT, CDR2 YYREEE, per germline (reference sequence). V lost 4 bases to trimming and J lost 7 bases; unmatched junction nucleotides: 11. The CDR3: CASSRTRDRADGELFF. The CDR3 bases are TGTGCCAGCAGCCGCACGCGGGACAGGGCTGACGGGGAGCTGTTTTTT. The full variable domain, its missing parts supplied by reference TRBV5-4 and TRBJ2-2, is ETGVTQSPTHLIKTRGQQVTLRCSSQSGHNTVSWYQQALGQGPQFIFQYYREEENGRGNFPPRFSGLQFPNYSSELNVNALELDDSALYLCASSRTRDRADGELFFGEGSRLTVL.

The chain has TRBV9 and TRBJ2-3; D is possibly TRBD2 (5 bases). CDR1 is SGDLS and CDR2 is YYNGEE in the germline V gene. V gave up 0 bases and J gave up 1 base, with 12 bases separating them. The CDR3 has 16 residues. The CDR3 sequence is CASSVASGIGTDTQYF. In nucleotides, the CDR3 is TGTGCCAGCAGCGTAGCGTCCGGGATCGGCACAGATACGCAGTATTTT.

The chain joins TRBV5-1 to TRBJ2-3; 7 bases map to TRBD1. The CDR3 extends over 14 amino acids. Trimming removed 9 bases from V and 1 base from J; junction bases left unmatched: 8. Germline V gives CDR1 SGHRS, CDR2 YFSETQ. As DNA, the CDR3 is TGCGCCACTAGAATCACAGGGGGCACAGATACGCAGTATTTT. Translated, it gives CATRITGGTDTQYF.